In this sample, the clone carrying this TCR beta chain is medium-sized. Its antigen is still unknown. At cycle 4 day 1, cycle 7 day 1, and baseline, blood was sampled. V lost 1 base, J lost 2 bases, and 4 bases stayed unmatched. This CDR3 has 16 amino acids. Germline V gives CDR1 LGHNA, CDR2 YNFKEQ. Repertoires were generated with immunoSEQ multiplex PCR, while TCRdb's copy carries only in-frame clones and drops some. This table has approximately 16,000 clones, approximately 80% appearing once. This specimen belongs to a study of OX40 agonist ivuxolimab in advanced cancers. Study as a whole: Patients in dose escalation had liver, melanoma, kidney or head and neck cancers.

Study-level results: Normalized expansion of T-cell clones was also low for some nonresponders. Still undetermined is the antigen specificity of the expanded peripheral T cells.

The sequence derives from an adult with an advanced solid tumor such as melanoma, head and neck, liver or kidney cancer. The chain joins TRBV4-2 to TRBJ2-7; 11 bases fit TRBD2. The sample was CD4+ or CD8+ T cells sorted from blood, taken in a trial of the OX40 agonist ivuxolimab. CDR3 in DNA: TGTGCCAGCAGCCAAGTGTCTAGCGGGGGGACCTACGAGCAGTACTTC. It specifies CASSQVSSGGTYEQYF.